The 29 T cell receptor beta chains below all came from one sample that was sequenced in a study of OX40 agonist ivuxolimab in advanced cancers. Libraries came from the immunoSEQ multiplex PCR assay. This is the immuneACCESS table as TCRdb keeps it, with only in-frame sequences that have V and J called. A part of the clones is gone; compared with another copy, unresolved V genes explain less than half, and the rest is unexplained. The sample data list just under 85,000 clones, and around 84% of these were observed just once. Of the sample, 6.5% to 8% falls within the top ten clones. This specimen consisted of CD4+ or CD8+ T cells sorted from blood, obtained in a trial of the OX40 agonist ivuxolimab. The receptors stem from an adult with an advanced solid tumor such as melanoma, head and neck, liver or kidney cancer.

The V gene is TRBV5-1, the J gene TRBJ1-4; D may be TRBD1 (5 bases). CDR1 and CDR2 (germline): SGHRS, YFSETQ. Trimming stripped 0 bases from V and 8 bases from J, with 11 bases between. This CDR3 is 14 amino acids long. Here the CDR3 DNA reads TGCGCCAGCAGCTTGGGCGGGGCGGGAGAAAAACTGTTTTTT. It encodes CASSLGGAGEKLFF.

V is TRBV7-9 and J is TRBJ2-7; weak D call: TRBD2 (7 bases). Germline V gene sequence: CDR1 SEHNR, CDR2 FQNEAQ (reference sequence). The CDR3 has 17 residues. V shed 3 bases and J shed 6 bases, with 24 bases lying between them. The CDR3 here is CASSFNFGGRERSEQYF. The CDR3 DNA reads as TGTGCCAGCAGCTTTAATTTCGGGGGGCGGGAGAGGTCCGAGCAGTACTTC. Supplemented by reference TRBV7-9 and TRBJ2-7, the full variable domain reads DTGVSQNPRHKITKRGQNVTFRCDPISEHNRLYWYRQTLGQGPEFLTYFQNEAQLEKSRLLSDRFSAERPKGSFSTLEIQRTEQGDSAMYLCASSFNFGGRERSEQYFGPGTRLTVT.

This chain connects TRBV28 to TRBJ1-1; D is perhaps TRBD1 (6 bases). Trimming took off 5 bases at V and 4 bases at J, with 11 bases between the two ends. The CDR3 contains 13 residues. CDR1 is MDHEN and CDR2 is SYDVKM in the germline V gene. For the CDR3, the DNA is TGTGCCAGCAGTCTACAGGGCGGCACTGAAGCTTTCTTT. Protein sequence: CASSLQGGTEAFF.

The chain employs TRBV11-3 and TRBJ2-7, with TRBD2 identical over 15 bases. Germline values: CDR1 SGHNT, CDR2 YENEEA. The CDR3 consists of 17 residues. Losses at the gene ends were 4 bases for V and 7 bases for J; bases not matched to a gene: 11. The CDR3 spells CASSSGTSGRLGEEQYF. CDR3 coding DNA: TGTGCCAGCAGCTCCGGGACTAGCGGGAGGCTGGGGGAAGAGCAGTACTTC.

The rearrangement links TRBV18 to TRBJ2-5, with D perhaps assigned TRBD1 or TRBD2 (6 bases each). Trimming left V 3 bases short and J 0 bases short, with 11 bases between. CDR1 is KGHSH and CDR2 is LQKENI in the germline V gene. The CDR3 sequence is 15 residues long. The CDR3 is CASSPLGGYQETQYF. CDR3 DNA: TGTGCCAGCTCACCTTTAGGGGGGTACCAAGAGACCCAGTACTTC.

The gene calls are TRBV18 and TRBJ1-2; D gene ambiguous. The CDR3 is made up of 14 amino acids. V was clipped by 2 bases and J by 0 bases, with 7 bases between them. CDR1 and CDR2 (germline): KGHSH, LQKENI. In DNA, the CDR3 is TGTGCCAGCTCACCAGCGACAACTAACTATGGCTACACCTTC. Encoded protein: CASSPATTNYGYTF.

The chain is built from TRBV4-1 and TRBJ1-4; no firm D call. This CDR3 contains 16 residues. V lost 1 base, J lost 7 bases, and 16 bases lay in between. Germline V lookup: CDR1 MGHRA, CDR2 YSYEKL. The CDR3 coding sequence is TGCGCCAGCAGCCAAGGGGTGAAGGCGGAAGGTGAAAAACTGTTTTTT. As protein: CASSQGVKAEGEKLFF.

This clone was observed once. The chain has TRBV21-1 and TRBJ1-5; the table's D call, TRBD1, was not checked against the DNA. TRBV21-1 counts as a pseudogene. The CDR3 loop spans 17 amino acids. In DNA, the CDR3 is TGTGCCAGCAGCAAAGAAGTAAGGGGCCTAGGGAATCAGCCCCAGCATTTT. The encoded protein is CASSKEVRGLGNQPQHF.

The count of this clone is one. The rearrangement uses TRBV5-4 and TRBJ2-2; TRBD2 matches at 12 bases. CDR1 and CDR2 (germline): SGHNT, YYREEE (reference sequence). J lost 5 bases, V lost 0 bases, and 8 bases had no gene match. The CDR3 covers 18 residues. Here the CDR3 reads CASSLASGGAMLTGELFF. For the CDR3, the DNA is TGTGCCAGCAGCTTGGCTAGCGGGGGGGCGATGCTAACCGGGGAGCTGTTTTTT.

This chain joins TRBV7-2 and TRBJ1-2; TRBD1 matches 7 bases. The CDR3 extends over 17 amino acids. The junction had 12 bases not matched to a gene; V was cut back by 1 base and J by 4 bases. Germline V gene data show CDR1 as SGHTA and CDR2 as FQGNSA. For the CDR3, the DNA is TGTGCCAGCAGCTTAGACCGACAGGGCCCATCGGGCTATGGCTACACCTTC. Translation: CASSLDRQGPSGYGYTF.

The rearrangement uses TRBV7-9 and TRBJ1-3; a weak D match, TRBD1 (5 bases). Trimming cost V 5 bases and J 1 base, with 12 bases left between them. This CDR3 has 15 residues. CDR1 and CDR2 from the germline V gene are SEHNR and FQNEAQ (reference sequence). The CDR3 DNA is TGTGCCAGCAGCCGTAGACAGAGTTCTGGAAACACCATATATTTT. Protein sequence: CASSRRQSSGNTIYF.

Here the CDR3 reads CASSIRLHPSTDTQYF. The CDR3 nucleotides read TGTGCCAGTAGTATAAGGCTACACCCTAGCACAGATACGCAGTATTTT. The chain links TRBV19 to TRBJ2-3; D uncertain. V was clipped by 2 bases and J by 0 bases, with 12 bases between them. CDR3 length equals 16 residues. Germline V gives CDR1 LNHDA, CDR2 SQIVND (reference sequence).

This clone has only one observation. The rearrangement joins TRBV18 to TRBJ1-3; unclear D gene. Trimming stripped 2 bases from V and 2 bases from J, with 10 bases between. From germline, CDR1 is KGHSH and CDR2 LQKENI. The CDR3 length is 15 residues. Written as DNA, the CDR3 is TGTGCCAGCTCACCAAACGCCCAACCTGGAAACACCATATATTTT. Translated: CASSPNAQPGNTIYF.

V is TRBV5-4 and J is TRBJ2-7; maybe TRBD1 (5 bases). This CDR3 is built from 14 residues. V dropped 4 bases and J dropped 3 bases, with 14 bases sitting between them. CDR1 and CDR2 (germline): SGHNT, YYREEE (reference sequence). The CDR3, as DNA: TGTGCCAGCAGCGAATTGGACACACTCTACGAGCAGTACTTC. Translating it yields CASSELDTLYEQYF.

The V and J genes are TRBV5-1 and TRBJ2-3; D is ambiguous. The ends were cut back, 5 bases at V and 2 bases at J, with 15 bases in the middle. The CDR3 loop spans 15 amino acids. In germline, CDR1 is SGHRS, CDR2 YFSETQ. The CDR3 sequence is CASRYRTSVTDTQYF. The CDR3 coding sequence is TGCGCCAGCAGATATAGGACGTCCGTCACAGATACGCAGTATTTT. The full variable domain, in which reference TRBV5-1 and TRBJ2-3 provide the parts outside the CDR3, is KAGVTQTPRYLIKTRGQQVTLSCSPISGHRSVSWYQQTPGQGLQFLFEYFSETQRNKGNFPGRFSGRQFSNSRSEMNVSTLELGDSALYLCASRYRTSVTDTQYFGPGTRLTVL.

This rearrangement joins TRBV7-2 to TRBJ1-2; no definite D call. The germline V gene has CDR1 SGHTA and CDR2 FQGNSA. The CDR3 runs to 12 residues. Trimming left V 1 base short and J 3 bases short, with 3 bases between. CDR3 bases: TGTGCCAGCAGCTTAGAATACTATGGCTACACCTTC. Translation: CASSLEYYGYTF.

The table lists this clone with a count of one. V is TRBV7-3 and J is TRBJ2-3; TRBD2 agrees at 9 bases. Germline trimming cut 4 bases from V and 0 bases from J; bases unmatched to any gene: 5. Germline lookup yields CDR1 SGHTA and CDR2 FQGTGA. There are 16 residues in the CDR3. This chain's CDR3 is CASSYTTSGSTDTQYF. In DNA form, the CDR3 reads TGTGCCAGCAGCTACACGACTAGCGGCAGCACAGATACGCAGTATTTT.

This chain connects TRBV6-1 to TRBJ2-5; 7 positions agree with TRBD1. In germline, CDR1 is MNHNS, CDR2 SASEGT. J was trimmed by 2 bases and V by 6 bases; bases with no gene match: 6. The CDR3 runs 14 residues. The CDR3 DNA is TGTGCCAGCAGAGGGACAGTGGTTCAAGAGACCCAGTACTTC. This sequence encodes CASRGTVVQETQYF.

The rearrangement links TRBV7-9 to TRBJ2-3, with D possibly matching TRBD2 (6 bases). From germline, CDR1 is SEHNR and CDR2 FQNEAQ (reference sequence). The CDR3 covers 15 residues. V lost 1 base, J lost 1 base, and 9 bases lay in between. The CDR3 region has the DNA TGTGCCAGCAGCTTAGAGTGGGGGGGCACAGATACGCAGTATTTT. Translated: CASSLEWGGTDTQYF.

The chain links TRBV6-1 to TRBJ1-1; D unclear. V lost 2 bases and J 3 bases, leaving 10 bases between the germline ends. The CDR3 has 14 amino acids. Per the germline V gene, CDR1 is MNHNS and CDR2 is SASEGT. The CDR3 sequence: CASSELLWDTEAFF. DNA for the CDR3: TGTGCCAGCAGTGAACTATTGTGGGACACTGAAGCTTTCTTT.

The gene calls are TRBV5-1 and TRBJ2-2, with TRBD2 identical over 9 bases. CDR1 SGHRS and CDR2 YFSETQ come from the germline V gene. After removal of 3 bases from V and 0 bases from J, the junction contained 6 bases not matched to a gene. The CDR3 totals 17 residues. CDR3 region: CASSYYSSGANTGELFF. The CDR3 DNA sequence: TGCGCCAGCAGCTATTACTCTAGCGGGGCGAACACCGGGGAGCTGTTTTTT.

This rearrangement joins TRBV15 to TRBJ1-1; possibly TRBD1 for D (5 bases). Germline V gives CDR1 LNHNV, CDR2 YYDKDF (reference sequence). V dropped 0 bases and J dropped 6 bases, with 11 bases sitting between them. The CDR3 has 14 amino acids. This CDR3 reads CATSRDRGVAEAFF. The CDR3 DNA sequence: TGTGCCACCAGCAGAGATCGGGGGGTAGCTGAAGCTTTCTTT. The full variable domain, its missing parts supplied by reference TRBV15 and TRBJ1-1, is DAMVIQNPRYQVTQFGKPVTLSCSQTLNHNVMYWYQQKSSQAPKLLFHYYDKDFNNEADTPDNFQSRRPNTSFCFLDIRSPGLGDTAMYLCATSRDRGVAEAFFGQGTRLTVV.

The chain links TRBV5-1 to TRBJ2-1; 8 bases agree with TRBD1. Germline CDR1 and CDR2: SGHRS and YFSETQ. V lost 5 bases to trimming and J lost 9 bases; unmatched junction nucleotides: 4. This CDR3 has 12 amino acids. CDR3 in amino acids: CASSVGQGEQFF. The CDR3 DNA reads TGCGCCAGCAGTGTCGGACAGGGTGAGCAGTTCTTC.

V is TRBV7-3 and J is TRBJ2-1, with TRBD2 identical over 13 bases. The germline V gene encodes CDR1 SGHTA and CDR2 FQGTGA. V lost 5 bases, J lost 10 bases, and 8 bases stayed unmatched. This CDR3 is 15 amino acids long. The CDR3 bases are TGTGCCAGCAGCCTAATCGGACTAGCGGGAGAGGAGCAGTTCTTC. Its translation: CASSLIGLAGEEQFF.

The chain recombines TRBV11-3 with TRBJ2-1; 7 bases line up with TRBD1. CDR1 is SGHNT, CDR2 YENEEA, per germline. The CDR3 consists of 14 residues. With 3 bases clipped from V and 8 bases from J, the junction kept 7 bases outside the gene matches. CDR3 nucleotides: TGTGCCAGCAGCTTCCGACAGGGAAGGGATGAGCAGTTCTTC. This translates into CASSFRQGRDEQFF.

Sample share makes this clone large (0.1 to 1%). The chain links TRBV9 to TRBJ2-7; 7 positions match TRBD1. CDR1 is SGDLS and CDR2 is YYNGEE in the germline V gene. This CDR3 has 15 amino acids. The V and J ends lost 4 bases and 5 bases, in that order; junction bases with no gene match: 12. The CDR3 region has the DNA TGTGCCAGCAGCCCCTTAGGGACAGACCGTAACGAGCAGTACTTC. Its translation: CASSPLGTDRNEQYF.

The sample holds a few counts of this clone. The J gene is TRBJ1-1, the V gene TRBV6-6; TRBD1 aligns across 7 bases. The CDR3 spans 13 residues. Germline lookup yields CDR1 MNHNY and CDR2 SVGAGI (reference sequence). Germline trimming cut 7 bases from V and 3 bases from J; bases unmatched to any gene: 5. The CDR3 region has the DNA TGTGCCAGCATCGACAGGGTGGACACTGAAGCTTTCTTT. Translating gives CASIDRVDTEAFF.

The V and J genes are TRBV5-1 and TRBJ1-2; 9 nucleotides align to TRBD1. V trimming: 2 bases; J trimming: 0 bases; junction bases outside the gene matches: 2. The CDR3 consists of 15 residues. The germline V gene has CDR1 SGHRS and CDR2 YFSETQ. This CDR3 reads CASSFRQGANYGYTF. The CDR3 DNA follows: TGCGCCAGCAGCTTTCGACAGGGGGCTAACTATGGCTACACCTTC.

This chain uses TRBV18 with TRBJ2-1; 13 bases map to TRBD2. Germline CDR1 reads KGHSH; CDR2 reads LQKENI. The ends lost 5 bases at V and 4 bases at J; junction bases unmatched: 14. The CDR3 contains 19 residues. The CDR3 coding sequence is TGTGCCAGCTCAGAAACTAGCGGGGGGGCCCTTGTGAAATACAATGAGCAGTTCTTC. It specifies CASSETSGGALVKYNEQFF.